This T cell receptor beta chain was documented in a study of early T cells in non-severe SARS-CoV-2 infection. The overall study: Sequenced material consisted of bulk RNA (from unsorted whole blood), and chains were unpaired.

The study, taken as a whole, reports: Missing private and CD4 specificities, VDJdb matching favored anti-spike CD8 responses.

Germline V CDR1 and CDR2: SGHTS, YDEGEE. The CDR3 contains 16 residues. The germline V and J ends were trimmed by 2 bases and 5 bases, with 17 bases remaining between them. Ten or more counts support this clonotype. The antigen is unknown. Attachment of unique molecular identifiers to individual cDNA molecules was performed. A single record per CDR3 protein comes from TCRdb applying MiXCR to the 5' RACE reads. This table has roughly 70,000 distinct CDR3 sequences, about 13% appearing once. The source is an adult who was a healthcare worker with PCR-confirmed SARS-CoV-2 infection or an uninfected control (not recorded which). The chain combines TRBV5-8 with TRBJ2-1; D is possibly TRBD2 (7 bases). The specimen was whole blood. This CDR3 is CASSFPAGASHNEQFF. In nucleotides, the CDR3 is TGTGCCAGCAGCTTCCCCGCGGGGGCCAGCCACAATGAGCAGTTCTTC.